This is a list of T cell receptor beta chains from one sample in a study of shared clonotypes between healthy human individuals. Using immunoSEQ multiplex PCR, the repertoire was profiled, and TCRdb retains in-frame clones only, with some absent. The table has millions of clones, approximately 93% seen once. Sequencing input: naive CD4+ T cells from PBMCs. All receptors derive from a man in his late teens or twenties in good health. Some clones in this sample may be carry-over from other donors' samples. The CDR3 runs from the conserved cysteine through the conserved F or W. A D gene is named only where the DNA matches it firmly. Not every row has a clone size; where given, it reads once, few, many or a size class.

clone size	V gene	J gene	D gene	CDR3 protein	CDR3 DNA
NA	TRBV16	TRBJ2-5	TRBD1	CASSQRIRNTGEIGETQYF	TGTGCCAGCAGCCAACGAATAAGAAATACAGGGGAAATCGGAGAGACCCAGTACTTC
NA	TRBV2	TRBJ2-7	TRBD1	CASSEAQGTYEQYF	TGTGCCAGCAGTGAAGCACAGGGGACCTACGAGCAGTACTTC
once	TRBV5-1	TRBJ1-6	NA	CASSLRPGDNSPLHF	TGCGCCAGCAGCTTGAGACCAGGCGATAATTCACCCCTCCACTTT
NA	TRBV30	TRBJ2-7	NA	CAWSVPARSHYEQYF	TGTGCCTGGAGTGTACCGGCGAGATCCCACTACGAGCAGTACTTC
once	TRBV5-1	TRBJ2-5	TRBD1	CASSLDPGTGTQYF	TGCGCCAGCAGCTTGGATCCAGGGACAGGGACCCAGTACTTC
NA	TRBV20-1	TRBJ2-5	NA	CSAQETQYF	TGCAGTGCACAGGAGACCCAGTACTTC
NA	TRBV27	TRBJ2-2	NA	CASSFRQRTGVTGELFF	TGTGCCAGCAGTTTCCGACAGCGCACCGGGGTCACCGGGGAGCTGTTTTTT
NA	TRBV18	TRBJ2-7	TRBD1	CASSPPRDRVFGYEQYF	TGTGCCAGCTCACCTCCCCGGGACAGGGTTTTCGGATACGAGCAGTACTTC
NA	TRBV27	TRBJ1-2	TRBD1	CASSFFVWTGGGTYGYTF	TGTGCCAGCAGTTTTTTCGTCTGGACAGGGGGCGGGACCTATGGCTACACCTTC
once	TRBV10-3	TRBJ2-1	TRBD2	CAISGLAGNEQFF	TGTGCCATCAGTGGACTAGCGGGAAATGAGCAGTTCTTC
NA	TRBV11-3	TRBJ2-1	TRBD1	CASSPGQGRNEQFF	TGTGCCAGCAGCCCGGGACAGGGACGCAATGAGCAGTTCTTC
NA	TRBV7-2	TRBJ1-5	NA	CASSFYGGTDQPQHF	TGTGCCAGCAGCTTTTATGGTGGCACAGATCAGCCCCAGCATTTT
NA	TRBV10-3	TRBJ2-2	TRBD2	CAIATLAGGRELFF	TGTGCCATCGCCACGCTAGCGGGAGGGAGGGAGCTGTTTTTT
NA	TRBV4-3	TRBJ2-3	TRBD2	CASSQRVDIQRLAGGRDTQYF	TGCGCCAGCAGTCAAAGAGTGGACATCCAGAGGCTAGCGGGAGGTCGGGATACGCAGTATTTT
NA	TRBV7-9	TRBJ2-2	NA	CASSIKSTGELFF	TGTGCCAGCAGTATAAAGAGCACCGGGGAGCTGTTTTTT
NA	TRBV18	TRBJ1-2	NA	CASSPRAGPDYGYTF	TGTGCCAGCTCACCACGTGCTGGGCCCGACTATGGCTACACCTTC
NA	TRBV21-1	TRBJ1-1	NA	CASSKGTGTPEAFF	TGTGCCAGCAGCAAAGGGACAGGGACCCCTGAAGCTTTCTTT
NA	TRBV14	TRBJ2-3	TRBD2	CASSRRSGAAFLSTDTQYF	TGTGCCAGCAGCCGACGTAGCGGGGCAGCCTTTCTCAGCACAGATACGCAGTATTTT
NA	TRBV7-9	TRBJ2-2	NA	CASSLSKGGAGELFF	TGTGCCAGCAGCTTATCGAAGGGTGGGGCCGGGGAGCTGTTTTTT
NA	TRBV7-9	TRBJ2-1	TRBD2	CASSLPSGTNSYNEQFF	TGTGCCAGCAGCTTACCTAGCGGGACCAACTCCTACAATGAGCAGTTCTTC
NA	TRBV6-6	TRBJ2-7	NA	CASSYPGQGSYEQYF	TGTGCCAGCAGTTACCCGGGGCAGGGGTCCTACGAGCAGTACTTC
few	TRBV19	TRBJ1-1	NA	CASSLKGGTEAFF	TGTGCCAGTAGTTTAAAGGGAGGTACTGAAGCTTTCTTT
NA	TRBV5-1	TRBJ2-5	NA	CASSLMRGVWETQYF	TGCGCCAGCAGCTTGATGAGGGGGGTATGGGAGACCCAGTACTTC
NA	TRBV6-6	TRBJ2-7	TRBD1	CASRQTGPTYEQYF	TGTGCCAGCAGACAGACAGGGCCCACCTACGAGCAGTACTTC
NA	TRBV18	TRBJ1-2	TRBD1	CASSSGTGDGYTF	TGTGCCAGCTCTTCCGGGACAGGGGATGGCTACACCTTC
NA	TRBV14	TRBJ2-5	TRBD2	CASRKTAGGETQYF	TGTGCCAGCAGAAAAACCGCGGGAGGAGAGACCCAGTACTTC
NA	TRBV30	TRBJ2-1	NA	CAWRALGGTEQFF	TGTGCCTGGAGGGCCCTCGGAGGCACCGAGCAGTTCTTC
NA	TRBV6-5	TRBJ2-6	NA	CASSYSGASGANVLTF	TGTGCCAGCAGTTACTCGGGGGCGTCAGGGGCCAACGTCCTGACTTTC
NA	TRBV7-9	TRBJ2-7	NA	CASSLVVGTGEQYF	TGTGCCAGCAGCTTAGTGGTGGGAACGGGGGAGCAGTACTTC
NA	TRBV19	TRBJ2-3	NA	CASRGQAPDTQYF	TGTGCCAGTAGGGGTCAGGCCCCTGATACGCAGTATTTT
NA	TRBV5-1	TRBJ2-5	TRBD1	CASSFDRGQGVQETQYF	TGCGCCAGCAGCTTTGACCGTGGACAGGGGGTTCAAGAGACCCAGTACTTC
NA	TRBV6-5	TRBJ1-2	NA	CASLPPAGPGGYTF	TGTGCCAGCCTACCGCCGGCGGGGCCAGGTGGCTACACCTTC
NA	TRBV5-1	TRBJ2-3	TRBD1	CASSLFRGRKGEDTQYF	TGCGCCAGCAGCTTGTTTAGGGGGCGCAAGGGGGAAGATACGCAGTATTTT
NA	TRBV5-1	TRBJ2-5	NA	CASSPGDTQETQYF	TGCGCCAGCAGCCCAGGGGACACCCAAGAGACCCAGTACTTC
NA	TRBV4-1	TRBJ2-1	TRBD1	CASSLYRGRDEQFF	TGCGCCAGCAGCCTTTACAGGGGGCGAGATGAGCAGTTCTTC
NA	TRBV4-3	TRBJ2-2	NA	CASSQVQGTGELFF	TGCGCCAGCAGCCAAGTCCAGGGCACCGGGGAGCTGTTTTTT
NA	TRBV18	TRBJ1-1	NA	CASSPVVPPEAFF	TGTGCCAGCTCACCAGTTGTTCCACCTGAAGCTTTCTTT
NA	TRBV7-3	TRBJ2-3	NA	CASSRVPDNELNTDTQYF	TGTGCCAGCAGCCGCGTTCCGGACAACGAATTGAACACAGATACGCAGTATTTT
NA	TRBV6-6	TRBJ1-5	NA	CASGAGLSNQPQHF	TGTGCCAGCGGAGCGGGCCTTAGCAATCAGCCCCAGCATTTT
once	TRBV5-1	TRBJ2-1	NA	CASSFDLSSYNEQFF	TGCGCCAGCAGCTTCGACTTAAGCTCCTACAATGAGCAGTTCTTC
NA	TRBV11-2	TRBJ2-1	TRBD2	CASSLAAGVRYNEQFF	TGTGCCAGCAGCTTAGCGGCGGGAGTAAGATACAATGAGCAGTTCTTC
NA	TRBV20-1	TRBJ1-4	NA	CSAMGEKLFF	TGCAGTGCTATGGGCGAAAAACTGTTTTTT
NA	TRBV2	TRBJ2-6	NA	CAQPSGSHSGANVLTF	TGTGCCCAACCTTCGGGCAGCCACTCTGGGGCCAACGTCCTGACTTTC
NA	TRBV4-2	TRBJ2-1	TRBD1	CASSQGYPGQGPPRQFF	TGTGCCAGCAGCCAAGGCTATCCGGGACAGGGCCCTCCGAGGCAGTTCTTC
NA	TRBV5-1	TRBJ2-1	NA	CASSFSRTVGYNEQFF	TGCGCCAGCAGCTTCTCGAGGACAGTGGGATACAATGAGCAGTTCTTC
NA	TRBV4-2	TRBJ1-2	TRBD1	CASRPGQGRGYTF	TGTGCCAGCAGACCGGGACAGGGCCGAGGCTACACCTTC
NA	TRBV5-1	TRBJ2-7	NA	CASSSAWGATYEQYF	TGCGCCAGCAGCTCCGCTTGGGGTGCCACCTACGAGCAGTACTTC
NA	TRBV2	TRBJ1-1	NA	CASRGGTERFWNTEAFF	TGTGCCAGCAGGGGCGGGACGGAAAGGTTCTGGAACACTGAAGCTTTCTTT
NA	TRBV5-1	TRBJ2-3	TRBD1	CASSLARTGGFTGTDTQYF	TGCGCCAGCAGCTTGGCCAGAACAGGGGGCTTCACTGGCACAGATACGCAGTATTTT
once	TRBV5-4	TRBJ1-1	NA	CASSPLGKDTEAFF	TGTGCCAGCAGCCCCCTCGGGAAGGACACTGAAGCTTTCTTT
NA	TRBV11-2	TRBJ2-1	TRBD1	CASSLEIRGLADYNEQFF	TGTGCCAGCAGCTTAGAAATCAGGGGGCTTGCGGACTACAATGAGCAGTTCTTC
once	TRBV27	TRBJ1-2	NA	CASSSRTATRGYGYTF	TGTGCCAGCAGTTCCCGGACAGCCACTCGGGGCTATGGCTACACCTTC